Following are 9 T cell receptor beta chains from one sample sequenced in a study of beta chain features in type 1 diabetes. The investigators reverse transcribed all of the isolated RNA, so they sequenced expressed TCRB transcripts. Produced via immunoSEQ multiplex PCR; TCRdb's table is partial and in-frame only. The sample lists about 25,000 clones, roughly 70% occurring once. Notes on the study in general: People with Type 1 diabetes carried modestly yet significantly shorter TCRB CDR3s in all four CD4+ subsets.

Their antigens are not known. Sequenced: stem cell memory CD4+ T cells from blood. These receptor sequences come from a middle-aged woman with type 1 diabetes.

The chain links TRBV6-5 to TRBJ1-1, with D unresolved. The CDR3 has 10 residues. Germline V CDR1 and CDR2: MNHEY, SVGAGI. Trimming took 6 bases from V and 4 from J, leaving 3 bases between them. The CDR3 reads CASSRTEAFF. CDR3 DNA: TGTGCCAGCAGCCGCACTGAAGCTTTCTTT.

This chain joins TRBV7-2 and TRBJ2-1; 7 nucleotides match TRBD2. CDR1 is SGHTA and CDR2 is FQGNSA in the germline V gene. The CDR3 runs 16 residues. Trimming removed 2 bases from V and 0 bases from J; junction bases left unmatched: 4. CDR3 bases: TGTGCCAGCAGCTTATGGGGCGGGAGCTCCTACAATGAGCAGTTCTTC. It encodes CASSLWGGSSYNEQFF. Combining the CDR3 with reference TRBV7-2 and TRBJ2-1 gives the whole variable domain GAGVSQSPSNKVTEKGKDVELRCDPISGHTALYWYRQSLGQGLEFLIYFQGNSAPDKSGLPSDRFSAERTGGSVSTLTIQRTQQEDSAVYLCASSLWGGSSYNEQFFGPGTRLTVL.

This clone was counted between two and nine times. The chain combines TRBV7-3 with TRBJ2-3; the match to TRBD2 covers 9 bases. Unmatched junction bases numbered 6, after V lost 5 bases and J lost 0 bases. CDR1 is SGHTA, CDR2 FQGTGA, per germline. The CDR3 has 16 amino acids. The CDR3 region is CASSPRTSVSTDTQYF. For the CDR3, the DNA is TGTGCCAGCAGCCCCCGGACTAGCGTAAGCACAGATACGCAGTATTTT. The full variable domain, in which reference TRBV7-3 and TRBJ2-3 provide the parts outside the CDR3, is GAGVSQTPSNKVTEKGKYVELRCDPISGHTALYWYRQSLGQGPEFLIYFQGTGAADDSGLPNDRFFAVRPEGSVSTLKIQRTERGDSAVYLCASSPRTSVSTDTQYFGPGTRLTVL.

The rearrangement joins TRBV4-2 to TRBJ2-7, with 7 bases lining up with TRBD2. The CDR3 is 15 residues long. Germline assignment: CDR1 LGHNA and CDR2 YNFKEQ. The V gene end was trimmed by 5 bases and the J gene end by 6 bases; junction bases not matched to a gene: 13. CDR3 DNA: TGTGCCAGCAGCTTGGTACTAGCGCGTGGCGTCGAGCAGTACTTC. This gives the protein CASSLVLARGVEQYF.

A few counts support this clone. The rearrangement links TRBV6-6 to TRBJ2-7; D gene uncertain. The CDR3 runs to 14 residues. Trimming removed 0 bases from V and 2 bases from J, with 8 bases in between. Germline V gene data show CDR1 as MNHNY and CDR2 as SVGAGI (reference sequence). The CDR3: CASSYSDGAYEQYF. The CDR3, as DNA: TGTGCCAGCAGTTACTCGGATGGAGCCTACGAGCAGTACTTC.

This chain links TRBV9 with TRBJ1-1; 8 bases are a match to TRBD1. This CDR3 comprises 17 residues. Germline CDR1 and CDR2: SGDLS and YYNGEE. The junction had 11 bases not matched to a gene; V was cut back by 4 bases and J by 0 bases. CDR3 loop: CASSRQGAGAMNTEAFF. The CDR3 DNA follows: TGTGCCAGCAGCCGTCAGGGGGCCGGGGCGATGAACACTGAAGCTTTCTTT. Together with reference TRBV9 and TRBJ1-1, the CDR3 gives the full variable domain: DSGVTQTPKHLITATGQRVTLRCSPRSGDLSVYWYQQSLDQGLQFLIQYYNGEERAKGNILERFSAQQFPDLHSELNLSSLELGDSALYFCASSRQGAGAMNTEAFFGQGTRLTVV.

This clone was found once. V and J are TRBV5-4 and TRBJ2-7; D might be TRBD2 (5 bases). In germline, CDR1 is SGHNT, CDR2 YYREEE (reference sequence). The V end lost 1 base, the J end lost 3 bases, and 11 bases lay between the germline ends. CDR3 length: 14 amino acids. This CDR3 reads CASSLRGNDYEQYF. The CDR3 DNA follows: TGTGCCAGCAGCTTGCGAGGGAACGACTACGAGCAGTACTTC.

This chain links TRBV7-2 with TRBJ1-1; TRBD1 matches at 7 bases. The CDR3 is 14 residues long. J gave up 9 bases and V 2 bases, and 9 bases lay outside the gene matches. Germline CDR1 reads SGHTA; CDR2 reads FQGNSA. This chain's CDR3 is CASSLLDRAHQAFF. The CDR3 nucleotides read TGTGCCAGCAGCTTACTAGACAGGGCACATCAAGCTTTCTTT. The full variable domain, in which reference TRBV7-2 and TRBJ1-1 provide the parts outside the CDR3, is GAGVSQSPSNKVTEKGKDVELRCDPISGHTALYWYRQSLGQGLEFLIYFQGNSAPDKSGLPSDRFSAERTGGSVSTLTIQRTQQEDSAVYLCASSLLDRAHQAFFGQGTRLTVV.

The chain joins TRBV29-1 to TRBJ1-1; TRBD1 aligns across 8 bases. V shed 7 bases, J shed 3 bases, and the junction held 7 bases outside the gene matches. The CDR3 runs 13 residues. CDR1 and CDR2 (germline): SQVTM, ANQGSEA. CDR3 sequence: CSGGDRSYTEAFF. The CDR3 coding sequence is TGCAGCGGTGGGGACAGGAGCTACACTGAAGCTTTCTTT.